The 24 T cell receptor beta chains presented below share a single source sample, sequenced in a study of shared clonotypes between healthy human individuals. TCRdb's table, derived via immunoSEQ multiplex PCR, lists solely in-frame clones and lacks some. This sample carries over 2 million clones, about nine tenths of them seen once, and the ten largest clones take 0.3% to 0.45%. Sample: naive CD4+ T cells from PBMCs. Specified subset: CD45RA+ positively selected. Every receptor here comes from a man aged 18 to 35 in good health. Some clones in this sample may be carry-over from other donors' samples.

This clone was seen only a few times. The chain carries TRBV18 and TRBJ1-2, with D perhaps TRBD1 (6 bases). Germline V gene lookup returns CDR1 KGHSH and CDR2 LQKENI. V lost 2 bases and J 7 bases, leaving 17 bases between the germline ends. The CDR3 is 15 residues long. As DNA, the CDR3 is TGTGCCAGCTCACCAGACCAAGGGGGAAGGAGTGGCTACACCTTC. The encoded protein is CASSPDQGGRSGYTF.

This sequence joins TRBV13 and TRBJ2-5; TRBD1 or TRBD2 may be the D gene (6 bases each). Germline-derived CDR1 and CDR2 are PRHDT and FYEKMQ (reference sequence). The CDR3 contains 17 residues. V was pared by 6 bases and J by 4 bases, with 24 bases between. In DNA form, the CDR3 reads TGTGCCAGCAGTATGTCAGGGGCGAGACTAGATCGAGAGACCCAGTACTTC. It codes for CASSMSGARLDRETQYF.

Details on this clone: Other DNA sequences within the sample encode an identical CDR3. This chain joins TRBV28 and TRBJ1-2; no clear D. The CDR3 spans 13 residues. The V gene lost 2 bases and the J gene lost 2 bases, with 6 bases spanning the gap. Germline CDR1 reads MDHEN; CDR2 reads SYDVKM. CDR3 DNA: TGTGCCAGCAGTTTACCGGTCAACTATGGCTACACCTTC. Protein sequence: CASSLPVNYGYTF.

The chain carries TRBV9 and TRBJ2-3, with 7 bases identical to TRBD2. The CDR3 length is 14 residues. Looked up from germline, CDR1 is SGDLS and CDR2 is YYNGEE. Unmatched junction bases numbered 3, after V lost 3 bases and J lost 2 bases. CDR3 in DNA: TGTGCCAGCAGCGCCCGGGACTACACAGATACGCAGTATTTT. Translating gives CASSARDYTDTQYF.

This chain links TRBV7-9 with TRBJ1-2, with TRBD1 matching 7 bases. Losses at the gene ends were 5 bases for V and 6 bases for J; bases not matched to a gene: 15. Per the germline V gene, CDR1 is SEHNR and CDR2 is FQNEAQ (reference sequence). CDR3 length: 16 amino acids. The CDR3 reads CASSPRPKQGRDGYTF. The CDR3 DNA follows: TGTGCCAGCAGCCCAAGACCCAAACAGGGGAGGGATGGCTACACCTTC.

About this clone itself: Other nucleotide sequences from this sample produce the same CDR3. The V and J genes are TRBV11-2 and TRBJ2-7; 8 bases map to TRBD2. The CDR3 loop spans 14 amino acids. V lost 1 base to trimming and J lost 2 bases; unmatched junction nucleotides: 1. CDR1 and CDR2 from the germline V gene are SGHAT and FQNNGV. The CDR3 DNA reads as TGTGCCAGCAGCTTAGGCGGGAGGACCTACGAGCAGTACTTC. This encodes CASSLGGRTYEQYF.

This clone appeared a single time. The V gene is TRBV18, the J gene TRBJ2-1; perhaps TRBD2 as D (10 bases). V lost 2 bases to trimming and J lost 5 bases, with 28 bases between them. This CDR3 spans 20 amino acids. Germline-derived CDR1 and CDR2 are KGHSH and LQKENI. This chain's CDR3 is CASSPSTGGMTSGPNNEQFF. As DNA, the CDR3 is TGTGCCAGCTCACCATCGACAGGGGGGATGACTAGCGGGCCAAACAATGAGCAGTTCTTC.

The chain carries TRBV6-5 and TRBJ1-2; TRBD1 matches at 7 bases. There are 13 residues in the CDR3. V shed 6 bases, J shed 8 bases, and the junction held 9 bases outside the gene matches. The germline V gene has CDR1 MNHEY and CDR2 SVGAGI. CDR3 sequence reads: CASSPDRVRGYTF. DNA for the CDR3: TGTGCCAGCAGCCCTGACAGGGTGCGGGGCTACACCTTC.

This chain connects TRBV2 to TRBJ2-5; D may match TRBD1 or TRBD2 (5 bases each). This CDR3 contains 14 residues. V was shortened by 6 bases and J by 3 bases, with 14 bases between the two germline ends. Germline lookup yields CDR1 SNHLY and CDR2 FYNNEI. The CDR3 region is CASSPGTPKETQYF. CDR3 coding DNA: TGTGCCAGCAGCCCCGGGACGCCGAAAGAGACCCAGTACTTC.

The chain carries TRBV2 and TRBJ1-4, with 10 bases fitting TRBD1. Losses at the gene ends were 6 bases for V and 8 bases for J; bases not matched to a gene: 9. This CDR3 has 15 amino acids. Germline-derived CDR1 and CDR2 are SNHLY and FYNNEI. CDR3 in DNA: TGTGCCAGCAGCACCCCGGGGACAGGGGTGGAAAAACTGTTTTTT. It translates to CASSTPGTGVEKLFF.

The chain has TRBV19 and TRBJ2-5; a possible D gene is TRBD2 (5 bases). Per the germline V gene, CDR1 is LNHDA and CDR2 is SQIVND (reference sequence). The CDR3 sequence is 15 residues long. V shed 6 bases and J shed 5 bases, with 19 bases lying between them. CDR3 protein: CASSPPAGPRETQYF. Here the CDR3 DNA reads TGTGCCAGTAGCCCCCCGGCGGGCCCTCGGGAGACCCAGTACTTC.

The chain couples TRBV18 to TRBJ2-7, with 7 bases lining up with TRBD1. Germline V gene sequence: CDR1 KGHSH, CDR2 LQKENI. The length of the CDR3 is 16 residues. The trim removed 3 bases at V and 4 bases at J, leaving 12 bases unmatched. The CDR3 here is CASSPYGQDGLYEQYF. The CDR3 DNA reads TGTGCCAGCTCACCCTACGGACAGGACGGGTTATACGAGCAGTACTTC. Complete variable domain (other parts from reference TRBV18 and TRBJ2-7): NAGVMQNPRHLVRRRGQEARLRCSPMKGHSHVYWYRQLPEEGLKFMVYLQKENIIDESGMPKERFSAEFPKEGPSILRIQQVVRGDSAAYFCASSPYGQDGLYEQYFGPGTRLTVT.

The chain is built from TRBV6-5 and TRBJ2-7, with D perhaps TRBD2 (6 bases). This CDR3 has 15 amino acids. The germline gives CDR1 MNHEY, CDR2 SVGAGI. The V end lost 6 bases, the J end lost 0 bases, and 15 bases lay between the germline ends. The CDR3 spells CASRRDFGGSYEQYF. CDR3 DNA sequence: TGTGCCAGCAGGAGGGATTTCGGGGGCTCCTACGAGCAGTACTTC.

This chain connects TRBV9 to TRBJ1-5; 9 bases are a match to TRBD1. The CDR3 totals 14 residues. The trim removed 0 bases at V and 7 bases at J, leaving 2 bases unmatched. Germline lookup yields CDR1 SGDLS and CDR2 YYNGEE. The CDR3, as DNA: TGTGCCAGCAGCGTAGGAGACAGGGGGCAGCCCCAGCATTTT. It translates to CASSVGDRGQPQHF. The full variable domain, completed using reference TRBV9 and TRBJ1-5, is DSGVTQTPKHLITATGQRVTLRCSPRSGDLSVYWYQQSLDQGLQFLIQYYNGEERAKGNILERFSAQQFPDLHSELNLSSLELGDSALYFCASSVGDRGQPQHFGDGTRLSIL.

V and J are TRBV30 and TRBJ2-2, with D unresolved. CDR3 size: 13 residues. V was pared by 5 bases and J by 0 bases, with 7 bases between. Germline V lookup: CDR1 GTSNPN, CDR2 SVGIG (reference sequence). The CDR3: CAWFAANTGELFF. Here the CDR3 DNA reads TGTGCCTGGTTTGCGGCGAACACCGGGGAGCTGTTTTTT.

This chain connects TRBV10-3 to TRBJ1-5; a possible D gene is TRBD1 (5 bases). V lost 10 bases to trimming and J lost 3 bases, with 19 bases between them. Per the germline V gene, CDR1 is ENHRY and CDR2 is SYGVKD. The CDR3 spans 15 residues. CDR3 sequence (DNA): TGTGCCACCCTTCTTGGAGGGGTGCCCAATCAGCCCCAGCATTTT. This sequence encodes CATLLGGVPNQPQHF.

The chain employs TRBV4-2 and TRBJ2-1; possibly TRBD2 for D (6 bases). CDR1 and CDR2 (germline): LGHNA, YNFKEQ. This CDR3 spans 15 amino acids. Trimming stripped 1 base from V and 5 bases from J, with 12 bases between. The DNA for the CDR3 is TGTGCCAGCAGCCAAGGCGGGGCCCCCAACAATGAGCAGTTCTTC. This encodes CASSQGGAPNNEQFF.

The CDR3 sequence is CASSPGGARHYGYTF. As DNA, the CDR3 is TGTGCCAGCAGCCCCGGGGGGGCTCGGCACTATGGCTACACCTTC. The genes are TRBV11-2 and TRBJ1-2; TRBD1 is a possible D gene (6 bases). V lost 5 bases to trimming and J lost 3 bases, with 16 bases between them. This CDR3 region has 15 residues. From germline, CDR1 is SGHAT and CDR2 FQNNGV.

This rearrangement joins TRBV6-1 to TRBJ2-5; D is perhaps TRBD2 (6 bases). Germline CDR1 is MNHNS and CDR2 is SASEGT. The CDR3 runs 15 residues. V was clipped by 2 bases and J by 4 bases, with 14 bases between them. The DNA of the CDR3 is TGTGCCAGCAGTGAATTTGACGGGAGAGGAGAGACCCAGTACTTC. Its protein is CASSEFDGRGETQYF.

This chain connects TRBV14 to TRBJ1-1, with a weak D call TRBD1 (5 bases). The CDR3 is 13 amino acids. V lost 6 bases and J lost 5, with 13 bases in between. Germline lookup yields CDR1 SGHDN and CDR2 FVKESK. CDR3: CASSWWGETEAFF. In DNA form, the CDR3 reads TGTGCCAGCAGTTGGTGGGGGGAAACTGAAGCTTTCTTT.

The chain recombines TRBV29-1 with TRBJ2-7, with D possibly matching TRBD1 (5 bases). Trimming shortened V by 4 bases and J by 0 bases, and 10 bases separated the two germline ends. CDR1 is SQVTM and CDR2 is ANQGSEA in the germline V gene. The CDR3 is 13 residues long. As DNA, the CDR3 is TGCAGCGTTGGACAGCAGCACTCCTACGAGCAGTACTTC. Amino acids: CSVGQQHSYEQYF.

The gene calls are TRBV7-2 and TRBJ2-7, with 8 bases that match TRBD1. The length of the CDR3 is 15 residues. CDR1 SGHTA and CDR2 FQGNSA come from the germline V gene. Trimming took 5 bases from V and 6 from J; bases not matched to a gene: 12. CDR3 loop: CASSPGTGRASEQYF. The DNA for the CDR3 is TGTGCCAGCAGCCCTGGGACAGGCCGGGCTAGCGAGCAGTACTTC.

The rearrangement joins TRBV2 to TRBJ2-2; 11 positions match TRBD2. There are 15 residues in the CDR3. V gave up 7 bases and J gave up 4 bases; unmatched junction bases: 5. Germline assignment: CDR1 SNHLY and CDR2 FYNNEI. CDR3 amino acids: CASTTLAGGTGELFF. In DNA form, the CDR3 reads TGTGCCAGCACCACCCTAGCGGGAGGCACCGGGGAGCTGTTTTTT.

Concerning this clone itself: The sample carries other DNA sequences with the same CDR3. This chain joins TRBV30 and TRBJ2-2; D is uncertain. Germline V gene sequence: CDR1 GTSNPN, CDR2 SVGIG (reference sequence). The CDR3 runs 12 residues. The V end was cut by 0 bases, the J end by 6 bases, with 5 bases between. The CDR3 nucleotides read TGTGCCTGGAGTGTTTTCCCCGGGGAGCTGTTTTTT. This sequence encodes CAWSVFPGELFF.